Only a few counts were recorded for the clone carrying this TCR beta chain. The ends were cut back, 4 bases at V and 1 base at J, with 7 bases in the middle. Germline CDR1 DFQATT, CDR2 SNEGSKA (reference sequence). CDR3 length: 12 amino acids. Each CDR3 protein gets one entry after TCRdb re-called the reads with MiXCR. The sample has over 200,000 distinct CDR3 sequences, roughly 15% seen once. This record comes from a study of T cell repertoires in cytomegalovirus infection. Turning to the study itself: Public TCR beta signatures indicated both CMV infection and matching HLA type.

The chain recombines TRBV20-1 with TRBJ1-1; D call uncertain. Material for sequencing was PBMCs. The receptor was isolated from a human donor in good health (CMV status not recorded). Some clones in this sample may be carry-over from other donors' samples. The CDR3 nucleotides read TGCAGTGCTATAAACCCGAACACTGAAGCTTTCTTT. It yields the protein CSAINPNTEAFF.